The T cell receptor (beta chain) described here comes from a study of T cell repertoires in cytomegalovirus infection. Germline V CDR1 and CDR2: MNHEY, SVGEGT. The CDR3 extends over 17 amino acids. The trim removed 6 bases at V and 1 base at J, leaving 10 bases unmatched. TCRdb re-analysed the reads in MiXCR, keeping a single row per CDR3 protein. Of around 630,000 distinct CDR3 sequences in the sample, about 24% were seen once. The TCR originated in a human donor in good health (CMV status not recorded). Some clones in this sample may be carry-over from other donors' samples. The sample taken for sequencing was CD8+ T cells from PBMCs. V and J are TRBV6-2 or TRBV6-3 and TRBJ2-3, with TRBD2 matching 10 bases. This CDR3 reads CASSTTLAGGRTDTQYF. The CDR3 DNA is TGTGCCAGCAGCACAACCTTAGCGGGGGGCCGCACAGATACGCAGTATTTT.